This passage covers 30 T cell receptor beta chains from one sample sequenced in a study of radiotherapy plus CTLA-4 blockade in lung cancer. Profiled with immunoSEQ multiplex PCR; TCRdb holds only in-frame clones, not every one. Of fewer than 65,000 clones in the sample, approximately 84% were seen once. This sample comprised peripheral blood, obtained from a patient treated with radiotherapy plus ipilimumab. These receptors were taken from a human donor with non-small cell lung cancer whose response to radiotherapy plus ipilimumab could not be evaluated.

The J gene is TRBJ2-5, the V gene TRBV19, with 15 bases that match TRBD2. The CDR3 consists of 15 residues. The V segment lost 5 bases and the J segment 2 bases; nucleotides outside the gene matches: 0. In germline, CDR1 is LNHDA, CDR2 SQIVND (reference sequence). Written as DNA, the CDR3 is TGTGCCAGTAGTGGACTAGCGGGGGGGCAAGAGACCCAGTACTTC. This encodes CASSGLAGGQETQYF.

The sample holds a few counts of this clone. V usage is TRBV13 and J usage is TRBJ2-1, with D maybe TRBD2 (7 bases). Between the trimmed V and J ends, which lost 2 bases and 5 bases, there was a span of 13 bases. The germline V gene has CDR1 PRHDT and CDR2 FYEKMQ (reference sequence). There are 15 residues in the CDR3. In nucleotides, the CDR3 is TGTGCCAGCAGCTTAATGGGGGGGGCCCACAATGAGCAGTTCTTC. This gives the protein CASSLMGGAHNEQFF.

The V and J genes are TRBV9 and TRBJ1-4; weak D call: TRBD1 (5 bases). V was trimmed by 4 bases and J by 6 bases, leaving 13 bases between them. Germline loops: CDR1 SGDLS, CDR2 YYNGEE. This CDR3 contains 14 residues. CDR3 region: CASSPDSLDEKLFF. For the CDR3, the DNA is TGTGCCAGCAGCCCCGACAGCCTGGATGAAAAACTGTTTTTT.

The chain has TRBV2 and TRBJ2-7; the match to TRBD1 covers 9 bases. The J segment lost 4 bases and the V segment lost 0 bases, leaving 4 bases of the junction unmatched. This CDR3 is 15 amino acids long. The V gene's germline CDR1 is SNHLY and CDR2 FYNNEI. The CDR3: CASSEAPGQGYEQYF. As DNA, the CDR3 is TGTGCCAGCAGTGAAGCTCCGGGACAGGGTTACGAGCAGTACTTC.

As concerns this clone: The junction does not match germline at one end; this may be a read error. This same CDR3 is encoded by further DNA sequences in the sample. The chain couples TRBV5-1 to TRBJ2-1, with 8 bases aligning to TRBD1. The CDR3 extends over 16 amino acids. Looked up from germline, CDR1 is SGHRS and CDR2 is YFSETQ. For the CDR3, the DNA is TGTGCCAGCAGTCCAGACAGGGGCGCAACCTACAATGAGCAGTTCTTC. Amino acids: CASSPDRGATYNEQFF.

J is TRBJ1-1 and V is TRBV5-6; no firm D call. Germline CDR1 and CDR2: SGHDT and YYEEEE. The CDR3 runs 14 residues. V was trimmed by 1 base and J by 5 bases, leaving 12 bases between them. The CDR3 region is CASSLILGFTEAFF. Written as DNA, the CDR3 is TGTGCCAGCAGCTTGATACTTGGTTTTACTGAAGCTTTCTTT.

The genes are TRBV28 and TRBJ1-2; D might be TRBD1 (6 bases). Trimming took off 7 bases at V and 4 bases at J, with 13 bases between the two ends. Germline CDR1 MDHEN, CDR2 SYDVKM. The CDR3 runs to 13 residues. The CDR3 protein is CASTYDRTYGYTF. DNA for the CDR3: TGTGCCAGCACCTATGACAGGACCTATGGCTACACCTTC.

The CDR3 loop is CASSQIADLREQYF. The CDR3 DNA follows: TGCGCCAGCAGCCAGATAGCAGACCTTCGGGAGCAGTACTTC. This rearrangement joins TRBV4-3 to TRBJ2-7; no firm D call. Germline CDR1 is LGHNA and CDR2 is YSLEER. CDR3 length: 14 residues. V gave up 3 bases and J gave up 7 bases, with 16 bases separating them.

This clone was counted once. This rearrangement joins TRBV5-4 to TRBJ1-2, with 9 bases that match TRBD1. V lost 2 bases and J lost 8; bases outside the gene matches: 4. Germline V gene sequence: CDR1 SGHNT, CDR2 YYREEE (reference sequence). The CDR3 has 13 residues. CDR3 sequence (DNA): TGTGCCAGCAGCTTACAGGGGGCGGGAGGCTACACCTTC. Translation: CASSLQGAGGYTF. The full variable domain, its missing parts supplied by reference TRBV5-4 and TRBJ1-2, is ETGVTQSPTHLIKTRGQQVTLRCSSQSGHNTVSWYQQALGQGPQFIFQYYREEENGRGNFPPRFSGLQFPNYSSELNVNALELDDSALYLCASSLQGAGGYTFGSGTRLTVV.

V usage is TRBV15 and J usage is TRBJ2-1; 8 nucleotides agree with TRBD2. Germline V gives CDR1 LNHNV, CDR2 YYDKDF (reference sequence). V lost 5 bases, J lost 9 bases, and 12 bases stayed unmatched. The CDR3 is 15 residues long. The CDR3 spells CATSYLAGGNSEQFF. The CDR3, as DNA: TGTGCCACCAGCTACTTGGCGGGGGGTAACAGTGAGCAGTTCTTC.

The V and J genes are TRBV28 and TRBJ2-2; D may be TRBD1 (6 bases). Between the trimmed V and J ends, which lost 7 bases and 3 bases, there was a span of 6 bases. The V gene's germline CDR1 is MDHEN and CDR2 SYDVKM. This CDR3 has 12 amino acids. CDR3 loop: CASTGDTGELFF. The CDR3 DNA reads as TGTGCCAGCACAGGGGACACCGGGGAGCTGTTTTTT.

Written as DNA, the CDR3 is TGTGCCAGCAGATTAAGCCTAGCGGGAGCCTACGAGCAGTACTTC. It codes for CASRLSLAGAYEQYF. V gene TRBV7-8 combines with J gene TRBJ2-7; 10 nucleotides match TRBD2. Germline-derived CDR1 and CDR2 are SGHVS and FQNEAQ. The ends lost 6 bases at V and 2 bases at J; junction bases unmatched: 7. CDR3 length equals 15 residues.

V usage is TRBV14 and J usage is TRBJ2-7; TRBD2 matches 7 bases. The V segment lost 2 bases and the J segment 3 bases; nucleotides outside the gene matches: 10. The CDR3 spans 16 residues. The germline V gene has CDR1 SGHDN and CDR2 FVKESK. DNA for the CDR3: TGTGCCAGCAGCCAATGGGGACCGGGAGGCAGCTACGAGCAGTACTTC. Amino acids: CASSQWGPGGSYEQYF.

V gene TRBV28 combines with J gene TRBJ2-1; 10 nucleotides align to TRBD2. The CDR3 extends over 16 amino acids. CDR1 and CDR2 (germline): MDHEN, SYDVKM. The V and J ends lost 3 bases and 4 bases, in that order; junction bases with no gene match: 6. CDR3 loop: CASSFGWTSGYNEQFF. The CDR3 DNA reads TGTGCCAGCAGTTTTGGTTGGACTAGCGGATACAATGAGCAGTTCTTC.

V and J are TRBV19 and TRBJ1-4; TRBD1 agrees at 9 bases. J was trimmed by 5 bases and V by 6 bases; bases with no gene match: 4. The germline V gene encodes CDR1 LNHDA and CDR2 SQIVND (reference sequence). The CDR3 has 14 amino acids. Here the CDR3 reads CASRRDRANEKLFF. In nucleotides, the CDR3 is TGTGCCAGTAGAAGGGACAGGGCGAATGAAAAACTGTTTTTT.

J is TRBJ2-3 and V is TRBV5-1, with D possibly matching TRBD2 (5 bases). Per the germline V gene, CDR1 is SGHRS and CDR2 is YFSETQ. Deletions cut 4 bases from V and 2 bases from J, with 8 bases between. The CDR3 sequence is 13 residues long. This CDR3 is CASSRTYTDTQYF. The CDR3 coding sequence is TGCGCCAGCAGCCGGACTTACACAGATACGCAGTATTTT.

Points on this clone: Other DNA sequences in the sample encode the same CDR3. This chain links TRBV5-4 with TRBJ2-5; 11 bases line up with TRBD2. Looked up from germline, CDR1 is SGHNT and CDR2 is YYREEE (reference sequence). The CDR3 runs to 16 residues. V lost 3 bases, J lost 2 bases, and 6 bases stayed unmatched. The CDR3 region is CASSSGLAGGQETQYF. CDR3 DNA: TGTGCCAGCAGCTCAGGGCTAGCGGGGGGTCAAGAGACCCAGTACTTC. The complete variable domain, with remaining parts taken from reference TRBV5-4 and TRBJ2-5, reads ETGVTQSPTHLIKTRGQQVTLRCSSQSGHNTVSWYQQALGQGPQFIFQYYREEENGRGNFPPRFSGLQFPNYSSELNVNALELDDSALYLCASSSGLAGGQETQYFGPGTRLLVL.

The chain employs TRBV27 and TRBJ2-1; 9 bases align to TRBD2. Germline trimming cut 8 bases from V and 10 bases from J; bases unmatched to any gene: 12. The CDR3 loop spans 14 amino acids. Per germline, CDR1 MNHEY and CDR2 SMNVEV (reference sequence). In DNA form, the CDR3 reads TGTGCCAGCGGCGGGTGGTTAGCGGGGGCGGAGCAGTTCTTC. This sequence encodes CASGGWLAGAEQFF.

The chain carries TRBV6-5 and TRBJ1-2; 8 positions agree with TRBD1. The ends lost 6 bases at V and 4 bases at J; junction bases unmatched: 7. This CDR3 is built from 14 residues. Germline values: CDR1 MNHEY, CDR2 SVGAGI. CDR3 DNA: TGTGCCAGCAGACCACGACAGGGGACCTATGGCTACACCTTC. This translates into CASRPRQGTYGYTF.

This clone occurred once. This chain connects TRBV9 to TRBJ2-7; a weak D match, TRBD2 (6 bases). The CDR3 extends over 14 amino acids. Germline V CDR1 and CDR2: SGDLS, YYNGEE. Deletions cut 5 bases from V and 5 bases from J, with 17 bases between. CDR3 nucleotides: TGTGCCAGCAGTGGGACTTCCCCCTGGGACGAGCAGTACTTC. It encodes CASSGTSPWDEQYF.

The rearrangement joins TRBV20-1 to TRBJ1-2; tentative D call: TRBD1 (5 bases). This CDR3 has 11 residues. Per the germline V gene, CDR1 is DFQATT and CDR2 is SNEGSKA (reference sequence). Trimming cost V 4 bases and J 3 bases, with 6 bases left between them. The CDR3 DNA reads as TGCAGTGCTACCAGGGACTATGGCTACACCTTC. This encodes CSATRDYGYTF.

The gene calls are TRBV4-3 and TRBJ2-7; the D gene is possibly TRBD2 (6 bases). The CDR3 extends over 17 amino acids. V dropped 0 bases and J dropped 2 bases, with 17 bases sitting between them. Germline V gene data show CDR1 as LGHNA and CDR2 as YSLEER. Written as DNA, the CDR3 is TGCGCCAGCAGCCAAGATACGAGTTGGAGGGGTGCCTACGAGCAGTACTTC. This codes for CASSQDTSWRGAYEQYF.

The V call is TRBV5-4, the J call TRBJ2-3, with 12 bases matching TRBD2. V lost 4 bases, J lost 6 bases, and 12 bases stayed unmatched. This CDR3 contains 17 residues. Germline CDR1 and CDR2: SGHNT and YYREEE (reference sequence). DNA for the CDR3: TGTGCCAGCAGCCCCATGATGCTAGCGGGGGGGCCCGATACGCAGTATTTT. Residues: CASSPMMLAGGPDTQYF.

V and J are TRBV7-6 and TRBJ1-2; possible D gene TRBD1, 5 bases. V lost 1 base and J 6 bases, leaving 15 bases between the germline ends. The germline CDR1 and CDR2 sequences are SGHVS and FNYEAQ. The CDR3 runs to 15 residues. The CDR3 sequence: CASSLGPDKLDGYTF. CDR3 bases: TGTGCCAGCAGCTTAGGCCCGGACAAGCTCGATGGCTACACCTTC.

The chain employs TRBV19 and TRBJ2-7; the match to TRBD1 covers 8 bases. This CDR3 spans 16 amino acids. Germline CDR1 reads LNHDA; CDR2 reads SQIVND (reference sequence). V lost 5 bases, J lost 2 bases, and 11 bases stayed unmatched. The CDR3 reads CASSRKAGTGTYEQYF. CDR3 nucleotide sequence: TGTGCCAGTAGTCGAAAAGCCGGGACAGGAACCTACGAGCAGTACTTC.

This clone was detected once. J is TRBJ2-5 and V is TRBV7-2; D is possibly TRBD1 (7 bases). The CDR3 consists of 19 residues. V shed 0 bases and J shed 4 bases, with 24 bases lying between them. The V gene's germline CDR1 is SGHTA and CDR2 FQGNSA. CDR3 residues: CASSLAKGRRQGSRETQYF. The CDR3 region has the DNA TGTGCCAGCAGCTTAGCCAAGGGGAGGAGACAGGGTTCTAGAGAGACCCAGTACTTC. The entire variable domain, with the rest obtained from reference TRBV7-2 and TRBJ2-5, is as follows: GAGVSQSPSNKVTEKGKDVELRCDPISGHTALYWYRQSLGQGLEFLIYFQGNSAPDKSGLPSDRFSAERTGGSVSTLTIQRTQQEDSAVYLCASSLAKGRRQGSRETQYFGPGTRLLVL.

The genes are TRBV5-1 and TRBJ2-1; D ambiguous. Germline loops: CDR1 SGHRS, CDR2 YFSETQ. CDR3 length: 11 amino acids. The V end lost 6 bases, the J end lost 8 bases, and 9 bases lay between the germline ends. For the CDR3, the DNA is TGCGCCAGCACAATCAGCGATGAGCAGTTCTTC. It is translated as CASTISDEQFF.

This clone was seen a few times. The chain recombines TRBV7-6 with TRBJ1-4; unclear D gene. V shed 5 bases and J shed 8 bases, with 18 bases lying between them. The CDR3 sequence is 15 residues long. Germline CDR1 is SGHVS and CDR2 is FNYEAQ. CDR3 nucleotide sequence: TGTGCCAGCAGCCAAGATAGTACGTCTTGGGAAAAACTGTTTTTT. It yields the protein CASSQDSTSWEKLFF.

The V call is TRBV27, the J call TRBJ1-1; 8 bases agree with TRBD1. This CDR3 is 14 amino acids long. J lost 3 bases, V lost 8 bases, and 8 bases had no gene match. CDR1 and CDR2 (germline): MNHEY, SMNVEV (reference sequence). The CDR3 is CASWGQVRDTEAFF. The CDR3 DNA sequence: TGTGCCAGCTGGGGACAGGTTAGAGACACTGAAGCTTTCTTT.

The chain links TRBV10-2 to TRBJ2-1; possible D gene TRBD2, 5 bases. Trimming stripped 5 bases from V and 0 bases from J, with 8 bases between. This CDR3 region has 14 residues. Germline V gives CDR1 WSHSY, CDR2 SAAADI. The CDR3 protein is CASSLGGSYNEQFF. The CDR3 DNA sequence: TGCGCCAGCAGTCTAGGAGGCTCCTACAATGAGCAGTTCTTC.